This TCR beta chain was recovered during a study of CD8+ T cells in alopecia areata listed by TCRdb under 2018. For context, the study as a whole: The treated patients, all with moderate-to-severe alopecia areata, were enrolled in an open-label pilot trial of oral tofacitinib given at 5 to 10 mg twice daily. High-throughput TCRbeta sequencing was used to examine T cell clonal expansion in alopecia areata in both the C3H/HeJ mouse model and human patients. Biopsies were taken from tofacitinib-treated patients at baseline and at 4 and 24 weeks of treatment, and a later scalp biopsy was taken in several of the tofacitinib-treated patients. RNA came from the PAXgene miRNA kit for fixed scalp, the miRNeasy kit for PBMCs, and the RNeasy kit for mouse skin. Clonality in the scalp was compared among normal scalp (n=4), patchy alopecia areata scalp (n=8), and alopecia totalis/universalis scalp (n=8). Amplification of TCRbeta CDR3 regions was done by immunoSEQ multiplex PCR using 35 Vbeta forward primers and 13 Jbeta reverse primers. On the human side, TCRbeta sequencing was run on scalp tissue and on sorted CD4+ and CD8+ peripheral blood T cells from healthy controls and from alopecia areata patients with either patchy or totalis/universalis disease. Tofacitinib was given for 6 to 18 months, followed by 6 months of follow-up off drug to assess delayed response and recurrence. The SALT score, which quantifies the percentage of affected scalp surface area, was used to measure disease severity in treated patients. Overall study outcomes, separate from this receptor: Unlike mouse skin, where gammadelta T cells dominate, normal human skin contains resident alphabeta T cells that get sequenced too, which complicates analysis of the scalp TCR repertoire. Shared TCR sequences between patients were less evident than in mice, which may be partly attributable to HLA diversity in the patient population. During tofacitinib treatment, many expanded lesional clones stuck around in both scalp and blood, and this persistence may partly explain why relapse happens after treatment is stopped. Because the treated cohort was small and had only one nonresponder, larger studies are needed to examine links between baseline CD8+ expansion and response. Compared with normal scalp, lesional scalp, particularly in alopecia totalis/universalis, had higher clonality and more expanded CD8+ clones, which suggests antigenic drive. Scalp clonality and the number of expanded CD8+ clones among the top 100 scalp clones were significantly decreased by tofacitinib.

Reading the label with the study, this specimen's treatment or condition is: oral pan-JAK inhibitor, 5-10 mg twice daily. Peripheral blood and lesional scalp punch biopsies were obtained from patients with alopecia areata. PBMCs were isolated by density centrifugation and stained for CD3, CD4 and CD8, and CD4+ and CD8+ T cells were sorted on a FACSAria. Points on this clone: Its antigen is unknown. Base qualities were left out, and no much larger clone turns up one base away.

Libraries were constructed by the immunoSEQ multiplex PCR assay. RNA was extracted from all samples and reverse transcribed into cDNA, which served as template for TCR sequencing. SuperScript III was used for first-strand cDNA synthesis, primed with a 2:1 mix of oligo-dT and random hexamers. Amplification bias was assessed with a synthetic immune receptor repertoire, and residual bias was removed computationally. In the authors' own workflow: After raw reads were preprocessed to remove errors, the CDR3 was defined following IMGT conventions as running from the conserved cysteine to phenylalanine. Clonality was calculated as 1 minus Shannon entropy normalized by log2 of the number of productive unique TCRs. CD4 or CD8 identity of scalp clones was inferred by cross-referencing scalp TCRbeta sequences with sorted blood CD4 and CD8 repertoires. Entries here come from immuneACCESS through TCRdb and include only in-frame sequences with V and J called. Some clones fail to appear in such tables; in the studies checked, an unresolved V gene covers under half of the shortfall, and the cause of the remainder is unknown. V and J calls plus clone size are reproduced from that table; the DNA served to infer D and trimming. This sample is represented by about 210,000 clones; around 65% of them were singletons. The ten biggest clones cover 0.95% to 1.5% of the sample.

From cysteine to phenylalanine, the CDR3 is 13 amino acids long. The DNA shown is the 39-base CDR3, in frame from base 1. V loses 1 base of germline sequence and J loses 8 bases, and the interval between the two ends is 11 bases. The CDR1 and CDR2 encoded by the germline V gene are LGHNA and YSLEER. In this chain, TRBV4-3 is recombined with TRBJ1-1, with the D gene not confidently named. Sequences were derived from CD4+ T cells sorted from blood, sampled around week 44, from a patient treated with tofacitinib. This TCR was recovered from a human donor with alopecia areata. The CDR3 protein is CASSQVRGQEAFF. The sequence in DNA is TGCGCCAGCAGCCAAGTTCGCGGGCAAGAAGCTTTCTTT.